Many counts were recorded for the clone carrying this T cell receptor (beta chain). CDR3 length: 15 residues. Losses at the gene ends were 5 bases for V and 2 bases for J; bases not matched to a gene: 3. In germline, CDR1 is KGHDR, CDR2 SFDVKD. These data come from a study of T-cell reconstitution after alpha-beta-depleted transplantation in children. Construction of the TCRbeta library involved unique molecular identifiers. Each CDR3 protein gets one entry after TCRdb re-called the PCR reads with MiXCR. The sample holds some 490,000 distinct CDR3 sequences, about 12% seen once. The material was PBMCs from the stem cell graft donor, obtained from the stem cell graft. The J gene is TRBJ2-2, the V gene TRBV24-1; 8 bases are shared with TRBD1. The clonotype was recovered from a human donor who donated a stem cell graft to a child with combined immunodeficiency. The CDR3 protein is CATSVRGRNTGELFF. DNA of the CDR3: TGTGCCACCAGTGTCAGGGGGCGTAACACCGGGGAGCTGTTTTTT.